This T cell receptor (beta chain) was observed in a study of monozygotic twins with inflammatory bowel disease. Germline CDR1 SGHTA, CDR2 FQGNSA. The CDR3 length is 16 residues. Through template switching, UMIs that included a 6-nucleotide sample barcode were added. One entry per CDR3 protein, without DNA, is what TCRdb gives after re-calling the 5' RACE reads. The sample data list 200,000 to 250,000 distinct CDR3 sequences. This receptor was obtained from a human donor with ulcerative colitis or Crohn's disease, or a healthy co-twin of an affected twin (not recorded which). V gene TRBV7-2 combines with J gene TRBJ1-6. Sequenced input: blood. CDR3 sequence: CASSLQAGSYNSPLHF. The variable domain in full, completed from reference TRBV7-2 and TRBJ1-6, reads GAGVSQSPSNKVTEKGKDVELRCDPISGHTALYWYRQSLGQGLEFLIYFQGNSAPDKSGLPSDRFSAERTGGSVSTLTIQRTQQEDSAVYLCASSLQAGSYNSPLHFGNGTRLTVT.